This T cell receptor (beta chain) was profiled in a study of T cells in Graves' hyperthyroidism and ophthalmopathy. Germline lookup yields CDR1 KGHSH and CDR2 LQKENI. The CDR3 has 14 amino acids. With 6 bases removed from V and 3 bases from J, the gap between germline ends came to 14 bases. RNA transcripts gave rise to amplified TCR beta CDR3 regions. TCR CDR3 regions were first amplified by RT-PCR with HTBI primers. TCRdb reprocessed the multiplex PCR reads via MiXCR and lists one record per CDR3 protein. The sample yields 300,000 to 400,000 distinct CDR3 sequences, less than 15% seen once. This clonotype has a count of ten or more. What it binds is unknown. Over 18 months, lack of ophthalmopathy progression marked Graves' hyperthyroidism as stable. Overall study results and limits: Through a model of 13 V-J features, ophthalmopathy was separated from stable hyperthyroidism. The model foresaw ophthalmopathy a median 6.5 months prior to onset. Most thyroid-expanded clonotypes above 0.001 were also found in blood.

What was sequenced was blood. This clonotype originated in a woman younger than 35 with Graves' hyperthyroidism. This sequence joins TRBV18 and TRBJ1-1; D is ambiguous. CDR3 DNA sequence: TGTGCCAGCTCCCGGAGAGACGGGGACACTGAAGCTTTCTTT. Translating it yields CASSRRDGDTEAFF.